This T cell receptor (beta chain) was profiled in a study of blood T cell repertoires in COVID-19. Looking at the study overall: PBMCs, B-cell-depleted T cells, or T cells provided the cDNA or gDNA that made up the material.

Only in-frame clones appear in the TCRdb table, and some are missing; sequencing was by immunoSEQ multiplex PCR. Of 250,000 to 300,000 clones in the sample, roughly 85% were seen once. The germline CDR1 and CDR2 sequences are SGHNT and YYREEE (reference sequence). The V and J ends lost 1 base and 5 bases, in that order; junction bases with no gene match: 2. The CDR3 has 14 amino acids. Source material: peripheral blood. The chain carries TRBV5-4 and TRBJ2-1, with 8 bases matching TRBD2. This clonotype originated in a man aged 55 to 70 who had recovered from COVID-19. Written as DNA, the CDR3 is TGTGCCAGCAGCTTGCGGCGGGGGGACAATGAGCAGTTCTTC. Translated, it gives CASSLRRGDNEQFF.